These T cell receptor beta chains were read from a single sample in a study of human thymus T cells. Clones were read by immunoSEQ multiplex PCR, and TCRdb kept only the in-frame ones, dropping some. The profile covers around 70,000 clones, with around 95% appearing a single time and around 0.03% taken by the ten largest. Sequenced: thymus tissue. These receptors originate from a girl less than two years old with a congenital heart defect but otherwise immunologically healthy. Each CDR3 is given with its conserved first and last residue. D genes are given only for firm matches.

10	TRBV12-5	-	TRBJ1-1	TGTGCTAGTGGTTTGCAGTGGGCTTTCTTT	CASGLQWAFF
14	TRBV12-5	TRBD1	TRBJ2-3	TGTGCTAGTAGACAGGGCCGTAGCACAGATACGCAGTATTTT	CASRQGRSTDTQYF
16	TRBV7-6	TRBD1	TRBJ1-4	TGTGCCAGCAGCCTTCACCGGGACAGGGTTAATGAAAAACTGTTTTTT	CASSLHRDRVNEKLFF
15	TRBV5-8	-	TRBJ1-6	TGTGCCAGCAGCCACACGGGACAAAGTAATTCACCCCTCCACTTT	CASSHTGQSNSPLHF
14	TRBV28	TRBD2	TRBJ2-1	TGTGCCAGCAGTTTTAGCGGGAGGGACAATGAGCAGTTCTTC	CASSFSGRDNEQFF
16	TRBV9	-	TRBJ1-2	TGTGCCAGCAGCGTACTTAAGGGGGGAAGTAACTATGGCTACACCTTC	CASSVLKGGSNYGYTF
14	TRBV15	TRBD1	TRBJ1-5	TGTGCCACCAGCACCCGGGACAGGGTAGAGCCCCAGCATTTT	CATSTRDRVEPQHF
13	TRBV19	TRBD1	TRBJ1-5	TGTGCCAGTAGGGGACAGGGGAATCAGCCCCAGCATTTT	CASRGQGNQPQHF
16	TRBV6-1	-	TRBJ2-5	TGTGCCAGCAGTGAAGGGGGGCAGGCCCTTCAAGAGACCCAGTACTTC	CASSEGGQALQETQYF
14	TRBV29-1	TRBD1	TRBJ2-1	TGCAGCGTTGGACAGGGGCAACCCTACAATGAGCAGTTCTTC	CSVGQGQPYNEQFF
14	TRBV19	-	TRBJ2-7	TGTGCCAGTAGTTTCAACGGCGCAGAGGCCGAGCAGTACTTC	CASSFNGAEAEQYF
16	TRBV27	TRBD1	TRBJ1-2	TGTGCCAGCAGTTTATCTAAAGGACAGGGCGGCTATGGCTACACCTTC	CASSLSKGQGGYGYTF
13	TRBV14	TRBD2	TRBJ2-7	TGTGCCAGCAGAGCGGGAGTGGGCTACGAGCAGTACTTC	CASRAGVGYEQYF
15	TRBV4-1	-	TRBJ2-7	TGCGCCAGCAGCCAAGGACAGTCGGAGCGGTACGAGCAGTACTTC	CASSQGQSERYEQYF
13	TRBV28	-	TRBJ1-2	TGTGCCAGCAGTTTATGCATGGCCTATGGCTACACCTTC	CASSLCMAYGYTF
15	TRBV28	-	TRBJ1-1	TGTGCCAGCAGTGGCCCGGAGACAGATAACACTGAAGCTTTCTTT	CASSGPETDNTEAFF
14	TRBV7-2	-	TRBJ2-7	TGTGCCAGCAGCTTAGCGCTCGGGAAGTACGAGCAGTACTTC	CASSLALGKYEQYF
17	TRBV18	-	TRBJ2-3	TGTGCCAGCTCACCACCATTAGGCCTGGCGAGCACAGATACGCAGTATTTT	CASSPPLGLASTDTQYF
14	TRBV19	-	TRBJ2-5	TGTGCCAGTAGTATAAAATACATGAAGGAGACCCAGTACTTC	CASSIKYMKETQYF
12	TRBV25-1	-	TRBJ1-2	TGTGCCAGCTTATCCTCACATTATGGCTACACCTTC	CASLSSHYGYTF
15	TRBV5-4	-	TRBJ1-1	TGTGCCAGCAGCTTAACAGGGCGTCGTAGTGGTGAAGCTTTCTTT	CASSLTGRRSGEAFF
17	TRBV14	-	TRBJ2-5	TGTGCCAGCAGCCCCCTAGCCCGGGACTTGGTCGAAGAGACCCAGTACTTC	CASSPLARDLVEETQYF
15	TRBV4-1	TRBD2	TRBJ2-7	TGCGCCAGCAGCCAAGCCGGGAGGGCCCCCAGCGAGCAGTACTTC	CASSQAGRAPSEQYF
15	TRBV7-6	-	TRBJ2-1	TGTGCCAGCAGCTTAGCCGGGATGGGTCCGAGTGAGCAGTTCTTC	CASSLAGMGPSEQFF
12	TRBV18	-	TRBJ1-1	TGTGCCAGCTCACCACGAAGGGGTGAAGCTTTCTTT	CASSPRRGEAFF
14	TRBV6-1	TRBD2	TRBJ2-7	TGTGCCAGCACCGAGCGGGGGCTTTCCTACGAGCAGTACTTC	CASTERGLSYEQYF
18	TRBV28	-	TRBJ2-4	TGTGCCAGCAGTGAAGTCGGCAGCCAGACCCTAGCCAAAAACATTCAGTACTTC	CASSEVGSQTLAKNIQYF
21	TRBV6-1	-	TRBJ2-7	TGTGCCAGCAGTGAAAACCTAGCCCCGCGGGACAGTTTAAATAGTAGCTACGAGCAGTACTTC	CASSENLAPRDSLNSSYEQYF